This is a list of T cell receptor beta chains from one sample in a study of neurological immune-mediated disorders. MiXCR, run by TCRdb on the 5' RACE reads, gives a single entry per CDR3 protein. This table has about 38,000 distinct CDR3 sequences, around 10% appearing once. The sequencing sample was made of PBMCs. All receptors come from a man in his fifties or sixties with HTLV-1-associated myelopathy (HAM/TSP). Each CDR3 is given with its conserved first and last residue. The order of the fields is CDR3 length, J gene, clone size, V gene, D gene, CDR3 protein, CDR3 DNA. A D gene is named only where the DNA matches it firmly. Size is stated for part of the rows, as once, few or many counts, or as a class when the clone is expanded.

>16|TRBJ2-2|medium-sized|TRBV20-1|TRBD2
CSASRAGASNTGELFF
TGCAGTGCTAGCCGAGCGGGAGCATCGAACACCGGGGAGCTGTTTTTT
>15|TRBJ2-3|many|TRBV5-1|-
CASSATGRGTDTQYF
TGCGCCAGCAGCGCGACAGGGAGGGGGACAGATACGCAGTATTTT
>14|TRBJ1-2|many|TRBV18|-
CASSPSGPKYGYTF
TGTGCCAGCTCACCATCAGGTCCAAAGTATGGCTACACCTTC
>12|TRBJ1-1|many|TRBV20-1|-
CSARDRWLEAFF
TGCAGTGCTAGAGATCGGTGGCTTGAAGCTTTCTTT
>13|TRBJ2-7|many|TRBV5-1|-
CASSSGPNYEQYF
TGCGCCAGCAGCTCGGGGCCAAACTACGAGCAGTACTTC
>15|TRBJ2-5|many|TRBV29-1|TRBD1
CSVDLGDRGRETQYF
TGCAGCGTAGACCTCGGGGACAGGGGGCGAGAGACCCAGTACTTC
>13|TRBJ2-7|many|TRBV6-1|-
CASSAPRVDKQYF
TGTGCCAGCAGCGCCCCCAGAGTGGATAAGCAGTACTTC
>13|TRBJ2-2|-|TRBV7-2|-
CASSPGHTGELFF
TGTGCCAGCAGCCCAGGACACACCGGGGAGCTGTTTTTT
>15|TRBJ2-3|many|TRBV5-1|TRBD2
CASSSLAGPTDTQYF
TGCGCCAGCAGCTCACTAGCGGGGCCCACAGATACGCAGTATTTT
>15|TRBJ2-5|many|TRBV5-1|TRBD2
CASSADGLASETHYF
TGCGCCAGCAGCGCGGATGGACTAGCATCAGAGACCCACTACTTC
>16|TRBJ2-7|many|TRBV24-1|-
CATSDEPTRQPYEQYF
TGTGCCACCAGTGATGAACCGACAAGGCAACCCTACGAGCAGTACTTC
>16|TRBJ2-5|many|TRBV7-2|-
CASSEYVRTPQETQYF
TGTGCCAGCAGCGAATACGTCCGGACACCTCAAGAGACCCAGTACTTC
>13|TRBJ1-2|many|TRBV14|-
CASSQLTNYGYTF
TGTGCCAGCAGCCAGTTGACTAACTATGGCTACACCTTC
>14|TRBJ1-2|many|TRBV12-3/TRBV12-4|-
CASSSGVRIYGYTF
TGTGCCAGCAGTTCCGGGGTCCGTATCTATGGCTACACCTTC
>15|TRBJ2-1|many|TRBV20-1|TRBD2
CSASPLAGAPNEQFF
TGCAGTGCTAGCCCCCTAGCGGGAGCGCCCAATGAGCAGTTCTTC
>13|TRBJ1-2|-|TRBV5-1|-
CASGVGQNYGYTF
TGCGCCAGCGGCGTCGGACAGAACTATGGCTACACCTTT
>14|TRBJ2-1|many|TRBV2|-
CASSEASWDAEQFF
TGTGCCAGCAGTGAAGCCTCCTGGGACGCTGAGCAGTTCTTC
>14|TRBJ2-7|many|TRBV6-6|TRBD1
CASSYGTGAYEQYF
TGTGCCAGCAGTTACGGGACAGGGGCCTACGAGCAGTACTTC
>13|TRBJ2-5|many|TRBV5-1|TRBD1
CASSNRGRETQYF
TGCGCCAGCAGCAACAGGGGGCGGGAGACCCAGTACTTC
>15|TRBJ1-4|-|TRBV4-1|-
CASSPQGRTSERLFF
TGCGCCAGCAGCCCACAGGGAAGGACTAGTGAAAGACTGTTTTTT